This entry lists 15 T cell receptor beta chains sequenced from one sample in a study of CD8+CD57+ T cells in acquired aplastic anemia. The template for TCR beta VDJ and CDR3 sequence profiling was genomic DNA. From the reads, TCRdb called clonotypes with MiXCR, one entry per CDR3 protein. The repertoire holds 250,000 to 350,000 distinct CDR3 sequences, roughly three fifths seen once, with 7.5% to 9% in the top ten. The sequenced sample was sorted CD4+, CD8+, or CD8+CD57+ T cells (not recorded which) from PBMCs. These receptors originate from a human donor with severe aplastic anemia or a healthy control (not recorded which).

The chain couples TRBV10-3 to TRBJ2-5; 7 nucleotides line up with TRBD1. V lost 6 bases, J lost 1 base, and 11 bases stayed unmatched. CDR3 length: 16 amino acids. CDR1 is ENHRY, CDR2 SYGVKD, per germline. In DNA form, the CDR3 reads TGTGCCATCAGACCCGGTGGGACAGAGATCCAAGAGACCCAGTACTTC. Residues: CAIRPGGTEIQETQYF.

The chain carries TRBV20-1 and TRBJ2-1, with a possible D match to TRBD2 (6 bases). CDR3 length: 13 amino acids. Germline assignment: CDR1 DFQATT and CDR2 SNEGSKA (reference sequence). Trimming left V 3 bases short and J 6 bases short, with 12 bases between. CDR3 DNA sequence: TGCAGTGCTAGGAGGTGGGGGGTCAATGAGCAGTTCTTC. Translated: CSARRWGVNEQFF.

The chain has TRBV7-2 and TRBJ1-5; 9 nucleotides match TRBD1. Germline V gene sequence: CDR1 SGHTA, CDR2 FQGNSA. CDR3 length equals 15 residues. Trimming at V came to 5 bases and at J to 7 bases, leaving 9 bases not matched to a gene. Here the CDR3 DNA reads TGTGCCAGCAGCCAAGTGACAGGGGGGTCCCAGCCCCAGCATTTT. The encoded protein is CASSQVTGGSQPQHF.

This clonotype has a count of ten or more. The DNA of the CDR3 is TGTGCCATCAGTGAGTCCAGCGGCGGTGCATCCTACGAGCAGTACTTC. Translated: CAISESSGGASYEQYF. This sequence joins TRBV10-3 and TRBJ2-7; TRBD2 might be the D (5 bases). From germline, CDR1 is ENHRY and CDR2 SYGVKD. Trimming took 0 bases from V and 1 from J, leaving 13 bases between them. The CDR3 sequence is 16 residues long.

This sequence joins TRBV7-8 and TRBJ1-3; D ambiguous. The germline V gene encodes CDR1 SGHVS and CDR2 FQNEAQ. The CDR3 runs 16 residues. The V end lost 4 bases, the J end lost 0 bases, and 13 bases lay between the germline ends. CDR3 sequence (DNA): TGTGCCAGCAGCTACGAAAGACTCTCCTCTGGAAACACCATATATTTT. This sequence encodes CASSYERLSSGNTIYF.

This clonotype was observed a handful of times. The chain recombines TRBV6-5 with TRBJ1-3; 7 bases are shared with TRBD1. V dropped 0 bases and J dropped 0; count of bases not matched to a gene: 8. Germline loops: CDR1 MNHEY, CDR2 SVGAGI. CDR3 length equals 18 residues. The CDR3 reads CASSYSIFPGGSGNTIYF. The CDR3 DNA sequence: TGTGCCAGCAGTTACTCGATCTTCCCAGGGGGCTCTGGAAACACCATATATTTT.

This clonotype came up many times. The CDR3 loop reads CASSLASYEQYF. The CDR3 DNA is TGTGCCAGCAGCTTGGCAAGCTACGAGCAGTACTTC. The chain recombines TRBV5-6 with TRBJ2-7; D gene ambiguous. V lost 0 bases to trimming and J lost 3 bases, with 4 bases between them. The CDR3 is 12 amino acids. Germline values: CDR1 SGHDT, CDR2 YYEEEE. Filled out from reference TRBV5-6 and TRBJ2-7, the complete variable domain reads DAGVTQSPTHLIKTRGQQVTLRCSPKSGHDTVSWYQQALGQGPQFIFQYYEEEERQRGNFPDRFSGHQFPNYSSELNVNALLLGDSALYLCASSLASYEQYFGPGTRLTVT.

The table lists this clonotype with a few counts. A read error may be the cause here, since a much bigger clone is one base away. V is TRBV12-3 or TRBV12-4 and J is TRBJ1-3; D remains ambiguous. This CDR3 region has 15 residues. CDR3 DNA sequence: TGTGCCAGCAGTTCCGGACGTCGCTCTGGAAACATCATATATTTT. Protein product: CASSSGRRSGNIIYF.

Ten or more counts support this clonotype. The rearrangement uses TRBV7-9 and TRBJ2-5; 7 nucleotides agree with TRBD1. This CDR3 contains 18 residues. Unmatched junction bases numbered 16, after V lost 1 base and J lost 5 bases. CDR1 is SEHNR, CDR2 FQNEAQ, per germline (reference sequence). CDR3 nucleotides: TGTGCCAGCAGCTTAGTCTTGGGGACAGAGGGGTCGAAGGAGACCCAGTACTTC. Encoded protein: CASSLVLGTEGSKETQYF. Together with reference TRBV7-9 and TRBJ2-5, the CDR3 gives the full variable domain: DTGVSQNPRHKITKRGQNVTFRCDPISEHNRLYWYRQTLGQGPEFLTYFQNEAQLEKSRLLSDRFSAERPKGSFSTLEIQRTEQGDSAMYLCASSLVLGTEGSKETQYFGPGTRLLVL.

The chain uses TRBV20-1 and TRBJ2-3, with TRBD2 matching 7 bases. This CDR3 is 13 amino acids long. The germline V gene has CDR1 DFQATT and CDR2 SNEGSKA (reference sequence). With V trimmed by 3 bases and J by 3 bases, 3 bases remained unmatched. The CDR3 sequence: CSARWRETDTQYF. DNA of the CDR3: TGCAGTGCTAGGTGGCGGGAGACAGATACGCAGTATTTT.

This clonotype was seen a few times. The V gene is TRBV5-1, the J gene TRBJ1-6; D is unclear. The V end was cut by 0 bases, the J end by 8 bases, with 9 bases between. The CDR3 has 14 residues. Looked up from germline, CDR1 is SGHRS and CDR2 is YFSETQ. The CDR3 spells CASSLDLSDSPLHF. CDR3 nucleotide sequence: TGCGCCAGCAGCTTGGACCTGAGTGATTCACCCCTCCACTTT.

V is TRBV9 and J is TRBJ2-1, with D perhaps TRBD2 (6 bases). CDR3 length: 16 residues. Trimming took 0 bases from V and 2 from J, leaving 12 bases between them. CDR1 and CDR2 (germline): SGDLS, YYNGEE. CDR3 DNA sequence: TGTGCCAGCAGCGTAGTGGGGGGAGGCGCCTACAATGAGCAGTTCTTC. Its translation: CASSVVGGGAYNEQFF. Supplemented by reference TRBV9 and TRBJ2-1, the full variable domain reads DSGVTQTPKHLITATGQRVTLRCSPRSGDLSVYWYQQSLDQGLQFLIQYYNGEERAKGNILERFSAQQFPDLHSELNLSSLELGDSALYFCASSVVGGGAYNEQFFGPGTRLTVL.

The chain has TRBV24-1 and TRBJ2-3; 7 positions agree with TRBD1. Trimming cost V 1 base and J 3 bases; bases outside gene matches: 9. Germline CDR1 KGHDR, CDR2 SFDVKD. This CDR3 has 17 residues. The DNA for the CDR3 is TGTGCCACCAGTGATTTCGGTGAGGGGGCCTATACAGATACGCAGTATTTT. Residues: CATSDFGEGAYTDTQYF.

In its sample, this clonotype was seen a few times. This chain joins TRBV19 and TRBJ1-5, with D hard to call. V lost 3 bases and J 3 bases, leaving 9 bases between the germline ends. This CDR3 is 14 amino acids long. The germline CDR1 and CDR2 sequences are LNHDA and SQIVND (reference sequence). CDR3 DNA: TGTGCCAGTAGTATGAGGGTGTACAATCAGCCCCAGCATTTT. Encoded protein: CASSMRVYNQPQHF. Full variable domain (outside the CDR3, taken from reference TRBV19 and TRBJ1-5): DGGITQSPKYLFRKEGQNVTLSCEQNLNHDAMYWYRQDPGQGLRLIYYSQIVNDFQKGDIAEGYSVSREKKESFPLTVTSAQKNPTAFYLCASSMRVYNQPQHFGDGTRLSIL.

This clonotype has ten or more counts. The CDR3 region is CASSLPGLVSYEQYF. The CDR3 DNA reads TGTGCCAGCAGCCTGCCGGGACTCGTCTCCTACGAGCAGTACTTC. The chain links TRBV7-2 to TRBJ2-7, with a weak D call TRBD2 (6 bases). The CDR3 consists of 15 residues. V lost 5 bases and J lost 0, with 14 bases in between. Germline-derived CDR1 and CDR2 are SGHTA and FQGNSA.